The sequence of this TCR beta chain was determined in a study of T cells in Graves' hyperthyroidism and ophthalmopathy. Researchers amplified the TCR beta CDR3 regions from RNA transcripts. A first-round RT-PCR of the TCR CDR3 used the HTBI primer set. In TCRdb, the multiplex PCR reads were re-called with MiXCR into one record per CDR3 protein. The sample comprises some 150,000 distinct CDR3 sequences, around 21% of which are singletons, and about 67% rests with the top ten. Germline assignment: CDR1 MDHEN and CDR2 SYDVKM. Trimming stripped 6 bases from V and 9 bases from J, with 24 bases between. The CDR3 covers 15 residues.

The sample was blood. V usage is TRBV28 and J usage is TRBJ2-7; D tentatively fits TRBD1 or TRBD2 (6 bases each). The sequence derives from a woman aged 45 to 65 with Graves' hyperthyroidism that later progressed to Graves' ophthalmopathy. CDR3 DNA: TGTGCCAGCAGCCGATGGGGGGCAGCAAAAAACATGCAGTACTTC. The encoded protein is CASSRWGAAKNMQYF.